A selection of T cell receptor beta chains follows, all from one sample in a study of T cell responses to AZD1222 COVID-19 vaccine. TCRdb's copy holds only in-frame clones and misses some; the assay was immunoSEQ multiplex PCR. The top ten clones hold approximately 5.9% of a sample with approximately 110,000 clones, around 85% of them seen once. The source was peripheral blood, collected on day 0 of AZD1222 vaccination. Source of these receptors: an adult in good health. Both conserved end residues are trimmed from each CDR3. The order of the fields is V gene, J gene, CDR3 protein.

v_gene: TRBV9; j_gene: TRBJ1-1; CDR3aa: ASSVFEGAEAF
v_gene: TRBV7-7; j_gene: TRBJ2-2; CDR3aa: ASSLAGATTGELF
v_gene: TRBV4-2; j_gene: TRBJ1-2; CDR3aa: ASSQDYGDRDGYT
v_gene: TRBV5-8; j_gene: TRBJ2-7; CDR3aa: ASSSGRGGSYEQY
v_gene: TRBV15; j_gene: TRBJ2-5; CDR3aa: ATSRDITGNMETQY
v_gene: TRBV19; j_gene: TRBJ2-3; CDR3aa: ASSILEGTQY
v_gene: TRBV23-1; j_gene: TRBJ2-2; CDR3aa: ASNEVWWGQTGELF
v_gene: TRBV5-6; j_gene: TRBJ1-6; CDR3aa: ASSPSDRFYNSPLH
v_gene: TRBV7-2; j_gene: TRBJ2-7; CDR3aa: ASRKGGVYEQY
v_gene: TRBV4-1; j_gene: TRBJ2-5; CDR3aa: ASSQDGPGTGMETQY
v_gene: TRBV7-7; j_gene: TRBJ2-2; CDR3aa: ASSLGPGLFGELF